This T cell receptor (beta chain) was documented in a study of CD8+ T cells in alopecia areata. Whole-study context: Female roughly 7-11-week-old C3H/HeJ recipients received skin from roughly 6-13-month-old C3H/HeJ graft donors with spontaneous alopecia. Notes on the study in general: Patients showed less clear TCR sequence sharing than mice, possibly partly because of HLA diversity. Lesional tissue from the scalp (especially in alopecia totalis/universalis) showed higher clonality than normal scalp. Sequencing of scalp samples also captures resident alphabeta T cells of normal skin.

This clone was detected only a few times. The antigen is unknown. Here the gene names and germline are mouse. The sequence runs out 4 residues before the end of the CDR3; the remainder is reconstructed from the germline J gene. Additional DNA sequences in this sample encode the identical CDR3. Markers used for sorting pooled cutaneous lymph node cells were CD4, CD8alpha, NKG2D, NKG2ACE and others. RNA was isolated and reverse transcribed to cDNA, the sequencing template. The assay was immunoSEQ multiplex PCR, and TCRdb's table has in-frame clones only and misses some. This record lists around 20,000 clones, none seen once only, and the top ten clones contain about 32%. From germline, CDR1 is NSHNY and CDR2 SYGAGN. The CDR3 loop spans 15 amino acids. V lost 5 bases, J lost 1 base, and 2 bases stayed unmatched.

The rearrangement uses TRBV13-1 and TRBJ2-1, with 11 bases aligning to TRBD2. The origin of this receptor is a C3H/HeJ mouse with alopecia areata. These mice share the MHC haplotype H2-k. The sample comprised CD8+ T cells sorted from a lymph node. The sequenced CDR3 bases are TGTGCCAGCAGCGGGGACTGGGGGAACTATGCT. Translation: CASSGDWGNYA. The CDR3 in full is CASSGDWGNYAEQFF.